These 17 T cell receptor beta chains share one sample of origin, sequenced in a study of T cell responses to AZD1222 COVID-19 vaccine. Produced via immunoSEQ multiplex PCR; TCRdb's table is partial and in-frame only. The repertoire consists of around 150,000 clones, with 92% occurring once and the leading ten covering less than 5%. Sequencing was performed on peripheral blood, taken 28 days after the second AZD1222 dose. These receptors were taken from an adult who received the AZD1222 COVID-19 vaccine.

This chain connects TRBV7-2 to TRBJ1-2; D is perhaps TRBD1 (5 bases). Deletions cut 2 bases from V and 8 bases from J, with 15 bases between. Germline CDR1 is SGHTA and CDR2 is FQGNSA. This CDR3 region has 14 residues. The CDR3 here is CASSLLRGEGGYTF. The CDR3 DNA sequence: TGTGCCAGCAGCTTATTGAGGGGCGAGGGAGGCTACACCTTC.

The genes are TRBV5-1 and TRBJ2-7, with 10 nucleotides matching TRBD1. With V trimmed by 4 bases and J by 0 bases, 4 bases remained unmatched. CDR1 is SGHRS and CDR2 is YFSETQ in the germline V gene. CDR3 size: 15 residues. CDR3 nucleotide sequence: TGCGCCAGCAGCCCGGGACAGGGGAGCTCCTACGAGCAGTACTTC. Translation gives CASSPGQGSSYEQYF.

This clone came up a few times. V and J are TRBV6-6 and TRBJ2-7; D is undetermined. Trimming took 5 bases from V and 5 from J, leaving 16 bases between them. The CDR3 sequence is 14 residues long. The germline V gene encodes CDR1 MNHNY and CDR2 SVGAGI (reference sequence). CDR3 in amino acids: CASSTYRGNNEQYF. CDR3 sequence (DNA): TGTGCCAGCAGTACATACAGAGGCAACAACGAGCAGTACTTC.

This chain links TRBV7-2 with TRBJ1-1; D is perhaps TRBD1 (6 bases). Germline values: CDR1 SGHTA, CDR2 FQGNSA. The CDR3 has 14 amino acids. Trimming shortened V by 2 bases and J by 5 bases, and 12 bases separated the two germline ends. CDR3 residues: CASSLSGGWTEAFF. The CDR3 DNA sequence: TGTGCCAGCAGCTTATCCGGGGGCTGGACTGAAGCTTTCTTT.

There are a few counts of this clone. The genes are TRBV15 and TRBJ1-5, with D perhaps TRBD1 (5 bases). V lost 1 base, J lost 7 bases, and 14 bases lay in between. Per the germline V gene, CDR1 is LNHNV and CDR2 is YYDKDF (reference sequence). The CDR3 is 15 amino acids. The CDR3 sequence: CATSRVGGDGQPQHF. CDR3 nucleotides: TGTGCCACCAGCAGAGTAGGAGGGGACGGCCAGCCCCAGCATTTT.

DNA of the CDR3: TGCGCCAGCAGACAGAACAGGGCTGCGAACACCGGGGAGCTGTTTTTT. This translates into CASRQNRAANTGELFF. The chain recombines TRBV4-3 with TRBJ2-2; perhaps TRBD1 as D (6 bases). The germline V and J ends were trimmed by 6 bases and 0 bases, with 14 bases remaining between them. The CDR3 covers 16 residues. Germline loops: CDR1 LGHNA, CDR2 YSLEER.

The CDR3 coding sequence is TGTGCCAGCACTATAGTGGGGGGACAGGGCACAGATACGCAGTATTTT. Residues: CASTIVGGQGTDTQYF. The rearrangement uses TRBV6-6 and TRBJ2-3, with 8 bases identical to TRBD1. CDR3 length equals 16 residues. Germline CDR1 MNHNY, CDR2 SVGAGI (reference sequence). The V and J ends lost 7 bases and 1 base, in that order; junction bases with no gene match: 10.

J is TRBJ2-2 and V is TRBV12-5; 8 bases line up with TRBD2. The CDR3 has 15 amino acids. J lost 13 bases, V lost 10 bases, and 20 bases had no gene match. Germline loops: CDR1 LGHNT, CDR2 FRNRAP. DNA for the CDR3: TGTGCTACCCCCATAGCGGGCGGGGGGTTCATCGGGCTGTTTTTT. This translates into CATPIAGGGFIGLFF.

The chain joins TRBV5-4 to TRBJ2-3; no reliable D call. The germline V gene encodes CDR1 SGHNT and CDR2 YYREEE (reference sequence). V shed 2 bases and J shed 4 bases, with 11 bases lying between them. The CDR3 runs 14 residues. DNA for the CDR3: TGTGCCAGCAGCTTCGGACCGAGCGCAGATACGCAGTATTTT. Protein product: CASSFGPSADTQYF.

CDR3 bases: TGTGCCAGCAGTTTACCCGCTCGGAGAGGCTACACCTTC. Its translation is CASSLPARRGYTF. This chain links TRBV28 with TRBJ1-2; D ambiguous. The germline V gene has CDR1 MDHEN and CDR2 SYDVKM. The CDR3 runs to 13 residues. The V end lost 2 bases, the J end lost 8 bases, and 12 bases lay between the germline ends.

The genes are TRBV29-1 and TRBJ2-1, with TRBD1 identical over 12 bases. From germline, CDR1 is SQVTM and CDR2 ANQGSEA. V lost 5 bases to trimming and J lost 4 bases; unmatched junction nucleotides: 3. The CDR3 loop spans 14 amino acids. Written as DNA, the CDR3 is TGCAGCGTTCAGGGACAGGGGGCTTACAATGAGCAGTTCTTC. Its translation: CSVQGQGAYNEQFF.

This sequence joins TRBV7-9 and TRBJ1-1; D is unclear. Germline lookup yields CDR1 SEHNR and CDR2 FQNEAQ (reference sequence). The CDR3 spans 14 residues. V lost 5 bases and J 2 bases, leaving 12 bases between the germline ends. The CDR3 region is CASSAPNTNTEAFF. The CDR3 nucleotides are TGTGCCAGCAGCGCGCCTAACACAAACACTGAAGCTTTCTTT.

The chain combines TRBV6-6 with TRBJ2-5; TRBD2 matches at 9 bases. The germline V gene has CDR1 MNHNY and CDR2 SVGAGI (reference sequence). CDR3 length: 14 residues. V gave up 7 bases and J gave up 5 bases; unmatched junction bases: 8. The CDR3: CASISRGGDETQYF. The CDR3, as DNA: TGTGCCAGCATCTCGCGGGGGGGCGATGAGACCCAGTACTTC.

The V and J genes are TRBV7-8 and TRBJ1-1, with D maybe TRBD1 (6 bases). Trimming left V 3 bases short and J 5 bases short, with 16 bases between. Per germline, CDR1 SGHVS and CDR2 FQNEAQ. The CDR3 totals 15 residues. The chain's CDR3 is CASSFYRVINTEAFF. The CDR3 DNA follows: TGTGCCAGCAGCTTTTACAGGGTGATTAATACTGAAGCTTTCTTT.

The chain recombines TRBV3-1 (or the pseudogene TRBV3-2) with TRBJ1-1; D is ambiguous. Per the germline V gene, CDR1 is LGHDT and CDR2 is YNNKEL (reference sequence). The V and J ends lost 3 bases and 0 bases respectively, with 8 bases between them. The CDR3 runs 14 residues. The CDR3 sequence: CASSHSPMNTEAFF. The CDR3 DNA reads as TGTGCCAGCAGCCACTCTCCGATGAACACTGAAGCTTTCTTT.

J is TRBJ1-6 and V is TRBV2; D gene ambiguous. The germline CDR1 and CDR2 sequences are SNHLY and FYNNEI. V gave up 5 bases and J gave up 7 bases, with 12 bases separating them. The CDR3 is 14 amino acids. The CDR3 is CASSRRASNSPLHF. The DNA for the CDR3 is TGTGCCAGCAGTAGGCGGGCTTCAAATTCACCCCTCCACTTT.

V is TRBV11-2 and J is TRBJ2-2, with 7 bases that match TRBD1. Germline assignment: CDR1 SGHAT and CDR2 FQNNGV. The CDR3 is made up of 14 amino acids. The junction had 4 bases not matched to a gene; V was cut back by 5 bases and J by 4 bases. CDR3 coding DNA: TGTGCCAGCAGCCGAGGACAGGCCACCGGGGAGCTGTTTTTT. Translating it yields CASSRGQATGELFF.